This record concerns one T cell receptor beta chain sequence. What it binds is not known. The V and J ends lost 2 bases and 6 bases, in that order; junction bases with no gene match: 8. Germline-derived CDR1 and CDR2 are MGHRA and YSYEKL. This CDR3 region has 15 residues. Method: immunoSEQ multiplex PCR; TCRdb's copy keeps in-frame clones and lacks some. The table has about 85,000 clones, around 83% seen once; the top ten hold about 17%. This record belongs to a study of graft-versus-host responses after intestinal transplantation. Turning to the study itself: Transplant types were multivisceral, liver-intestinal, or isolated intestinal. Study-wide results and limits: Researchers found peak circulating GvH clone levels linked to early post-transplant HvG declines. Individuals who had graft-donor T cell macrochimerism had allografts that showed high graft-versus-host to host-versus-graft clonal ratios.

This sample comprised unstimulated CD8+ T cells sorted from spleen or lymph node cells, obtained before intestinal transplant. This sequence was found in a human donor who received an intestinal transplant. The chain is built from TRBV4-1 and TRBJ2-7, with 9 bases fitting TRBD2. The CDR3 reads CASSQSERGAIEQYF. The CDR3 DNA reads TGCGCCAGCAGCCAATCGGAGCGGGGGGCAATCGAGCAGTACTTC.